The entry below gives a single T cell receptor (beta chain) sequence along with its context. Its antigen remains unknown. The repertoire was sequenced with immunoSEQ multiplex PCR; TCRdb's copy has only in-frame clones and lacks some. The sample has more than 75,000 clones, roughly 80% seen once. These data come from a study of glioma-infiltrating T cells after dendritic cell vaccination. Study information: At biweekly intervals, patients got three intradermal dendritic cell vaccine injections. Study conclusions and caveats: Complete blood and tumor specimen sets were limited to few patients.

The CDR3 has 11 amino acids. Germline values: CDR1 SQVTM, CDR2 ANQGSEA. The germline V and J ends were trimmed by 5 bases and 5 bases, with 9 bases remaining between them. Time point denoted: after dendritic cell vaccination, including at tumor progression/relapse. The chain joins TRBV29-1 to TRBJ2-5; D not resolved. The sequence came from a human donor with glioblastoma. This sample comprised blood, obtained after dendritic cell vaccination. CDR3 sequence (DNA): TGCAGCGTTAGCTTACGTGAGACCCAGTACTTC. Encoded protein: CSVSLRETQYF.